This T cell receptor beta chain was documented in a study of T cell responses to AZD1222 COVID-19 vaccine. Points from the study as a whole: At study baseline, merely over 5 AZD1222 recipients were seropositive. Spike regions recognized by vaccine-associated CD4 TCRs spanned the protein, led by 160-218 and 743-854.

Profiled with immunoSEQ multiplex PCR; TCRdb holds only in-frame clones, not every one. The sample holds over 150,000 clones, over 80% seen once. Note on this clone: The target antigen is unknown.

With 5 bases clipped from V and 8 bases from J, the junction kept 8 bases outside the gene matches. Germline values: CDR1 LNHDA, CDR2 SQIVND (reference sequence). The length of the CDR3 is 14 residues. This chain uses TRBV19 with TRBJ2-1; TRBD2 agrees at 8 bases. This specimen was peripheral blood, taken on day 0 of AZD1222 vaccination. The clonotype comes from an adult in good health. The chain's CDR3 is CASSPPGLVDEQFF. CDR3 DNA sequence: TGTGCCAGTAGTCCTCCGGGACTAGTCGATGAGCAGTTCTTC.